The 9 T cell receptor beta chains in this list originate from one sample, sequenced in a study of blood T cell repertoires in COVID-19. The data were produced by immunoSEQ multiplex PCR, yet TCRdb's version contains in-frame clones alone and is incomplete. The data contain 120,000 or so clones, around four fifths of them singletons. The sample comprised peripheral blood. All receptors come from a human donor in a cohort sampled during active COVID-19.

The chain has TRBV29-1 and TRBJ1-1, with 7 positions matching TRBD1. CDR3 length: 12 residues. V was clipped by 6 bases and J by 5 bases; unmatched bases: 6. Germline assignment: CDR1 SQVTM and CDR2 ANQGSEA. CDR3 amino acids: CSVWDRQTEAFF. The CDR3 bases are TGCAGCGTCTGGGACAGACAAACTGAAGCTTTCTTT.

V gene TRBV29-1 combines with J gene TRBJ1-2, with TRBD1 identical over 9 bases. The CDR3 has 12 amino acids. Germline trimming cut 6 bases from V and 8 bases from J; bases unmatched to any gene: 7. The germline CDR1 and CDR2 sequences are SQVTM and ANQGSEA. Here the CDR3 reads CSVAGQGYGYTF. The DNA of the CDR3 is TGCAGCGTCGCCGGACAGGGGTACGGCTACACCTTC.

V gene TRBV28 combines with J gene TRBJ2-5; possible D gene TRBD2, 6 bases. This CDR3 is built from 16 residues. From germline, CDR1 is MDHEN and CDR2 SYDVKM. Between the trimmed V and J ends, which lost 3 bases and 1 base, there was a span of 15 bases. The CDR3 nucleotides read TGTGCCAGCAGTTTGCACGGCGCGGGAAGCCAAGAGACCCAGTACTTC. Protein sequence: CASSLHGAGSQETQYF.

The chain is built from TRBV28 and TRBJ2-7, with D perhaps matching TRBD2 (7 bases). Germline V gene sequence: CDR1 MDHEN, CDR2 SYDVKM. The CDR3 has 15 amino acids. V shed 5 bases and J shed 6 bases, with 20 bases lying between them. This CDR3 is CASSLGGDILGEQYF. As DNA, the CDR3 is TGTGCCAGCAGTCTGGGGGGGGACATCCTAGGCGAGCAGTACTTC.

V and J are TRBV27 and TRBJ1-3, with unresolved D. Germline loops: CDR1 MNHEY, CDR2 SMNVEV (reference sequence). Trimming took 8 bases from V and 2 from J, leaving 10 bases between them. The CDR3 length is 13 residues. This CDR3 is CASSSEAGNTIYF. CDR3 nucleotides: TGTGCCAGCTCTAGCGAGGCTGGAAACACCATATATTTT.

CDR3: CSAKDRVDYGYTF. Here the CDR3 DNA reads TGCAGCGCTAAAGACAGGGTTGACTATGGCTACACCTTC. V and J are TRBV29-1 and TRBJ1-2; 7 nucleotides align to TRBD1. The CDR3 has 13 amino acids. Germline trimming cut 7 bases from V and 3 bases from J; bases unmatched to any gene: 8. The germline V gene encodes CDR1 SQVTM and CDR2 ANQGSEA.

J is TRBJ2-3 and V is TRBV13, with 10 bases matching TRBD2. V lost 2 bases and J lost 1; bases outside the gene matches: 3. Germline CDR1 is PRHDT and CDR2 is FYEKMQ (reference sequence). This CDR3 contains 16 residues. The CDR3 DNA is TGTGCCAGCAGCTTAAGGGGGACTAGCGGCACAGATACGCAGTATTTT. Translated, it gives CASSLRGTSGTDTQYF.

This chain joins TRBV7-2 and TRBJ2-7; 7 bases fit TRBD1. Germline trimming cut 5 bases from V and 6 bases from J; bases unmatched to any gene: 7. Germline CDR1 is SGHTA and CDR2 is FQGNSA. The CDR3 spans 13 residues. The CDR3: CASSANRGSEQYF. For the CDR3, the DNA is TGTGCCAGCAGCGCAAACAGGGGTAGCGAGCAGTACTTC.

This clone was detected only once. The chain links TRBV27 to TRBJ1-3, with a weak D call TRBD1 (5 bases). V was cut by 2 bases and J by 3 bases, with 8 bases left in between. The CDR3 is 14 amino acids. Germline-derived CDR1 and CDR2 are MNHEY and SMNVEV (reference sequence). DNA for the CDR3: TGTGCCAGCAGTTTACGCAGGGTTGGAAACACCATATATTTT. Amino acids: CASSLRRVGNTIYF.